These 18 T cell receptor beta chains were all obtained from the same sample, sequenced in a study of blood T cell repertoires in COVID-19. Clones were sequenced by immunoSEQ multiplex PCR, and TCRdb holds only the in-frame ones, with some missing. This sample has 200,000 or so clones, with around 84% found just once. The material sequenced was peripheral blood. These TCRs come from a woman of 80 years or more with COVID-19, enrolled during active disease.

The table lists this clone with a count of one. V gene TRBV19 combines with J gene TRBJ1-3; 7 bases map to TRBD1. Germline V gene data show CDR1 as LNHDA and CDR2 as SQIVND (reference sequence). V shed 9 bases and J 4 bases; nucleotides not matched to a gene: 15. The CDR3 extends over 16 amino acids. CDR3 sequence reads: CASEVVSGGAGNTIYF. The DNA for the CDR3 is TGTGCCAGCGAAGTAGTATCAGGGGGAGCAGGAAACACCATATATTTT.

The chain uses TRBV7-9 and TRBJ2-1; 9 bases are shared with TRBD2. The germline V gene has CDR1 SEHNR and CDR2 FQNEAQ (reference sequence). V trimming: 1 base; J trimming: 0 bases; junction bases outside the gene matches: 7. The CDR3 loop spans 18 amino acids. The CDR3 region is CASSLGSGGSPSYNEQFF. CDR3 sequence (DNA): TGTGCCAGCAGCTTAGGTAGCGGGGGCAGCCCCTCCTACAATGAGCAGTTCTTC.

J is TRBJ2-5 and V is TRBV5-6, with 15 bases lining up with TRBD2. The germline gives CDR1 SGHDT, CDR2 YYEEEE. Germline trimming cut 4 bases from V and 2 bases from J; bases unmatched to any gene: 6. CDR3 length equals 17 residues. CDR3 nucleotide sequence: TGTGCCAGCAGCCCCCCGGGACTAGCGGGGGGTCAAGAGACCCAGTACTTC. It is translated as CASSPPGLAGGQETQYF.

The genes are TRBV7-9 and TRBJ2-3; 9 nucleotides line up with TRBD1. This CDR3 has 15 residues. Germline-derived CDR1 and CDR2 are SEHNR and FQNEAQ (reference sequence). With 5 bases clipped from V and 3 bases from J, the junction kept 6 bases outside the gene matches. The CDR3 is CASSPTGGGTDTQYF. CDR3 sequence (DNA): TGTGCCAGCAGCCCTACAGGGGGCGGGACAGATACGCAGTATTTT.

The chain has TRBV7-2 and TRBJ1-3, with D possibly TRBD1 on 6 matching bases. The CDR3 sequence is 16 residues long. Trimming took off 2 bases at V and 0 bases at J, with 11 bases between the two ends. The germline V gene encodes CDR1 SGHTA and CDR2 FQGNSA. CDR3 nucleotides: TGTGCCAGCAGCTTATGGGGGCCAAGCTCTGGAAACACCATATATTTT. Translation gives CASSLWGPSSGNTIYF.

The rearrangement links TRBV9 to TRBJ2-5, with 7 nucleotides matching TRBD1. The V and J ends lost 0 bases and 4 bases, in that order; junction bases with no gene match: 9. The CDR3 runs 16 residues. Germline assignment: CDR1 SGDLS and CDR2 YYNGEE. As DNA, the CDR3 is TGTGCCAGCAGCGTAGAAGGGCAGGGGGAGAGAGAGACCCAGTACTTC. Translation: CASSVEGQGERETQYF.

In regard to this clone: Additional DNA sequences in this sample encode the identical CDR3. The chain couples TRBV3-1 (or the pseudogene TRBV3-2) to TRBJ1-2; 7 bases line up with TRBD1. CDR1 and CDR2 from the germline V gene are LGHDT and YNNKEL (reference sequence). J was trimmed by 4 bases and V by 1 base; bases with no gene match: 0. CDR3 size: 13 residues. This CDR3 is CASSQGQGYGYTF. DNA for the CDR3: TGTGCCAGCAGCCAAGGACAGGGCTATGGCTACACCTTC.

The J gene is TRBJ1-1, the V gene TRBV5-1, with TRBD1 matching over 7 bases. Trimming cost V 5 bases and J 4 bases; bases outside gene matches: 8. Germline V gene sequence: CDR1 SGHRS, CDR2 YFSETQ. The CDR3 runs 14 residues. CDR3 residues: CASSLRGVGTEAFF. The CDR3 region has the DNA TGCGCCAGCAGTCTCAGGGGGGTTGGCACTGAAGCTTTCTTT.

Here the CDR3 DNA reads TGTGCCAGCAGCCTGGGAACAGGGGCCACTGAAGCTTTCTTT. As protein: CASSLGTGATEAFF. The chain is built from TRBV11-3 and TRBJ1-1; 7 bases map to TRBD1. The length of the CDR3 is 14 residues. J was trimmed by 4 bases and V by 5 bases; bases with no gene match: 7. Germline CDR1 and CDR2: SGHNT and YENEEA.

DNA of the CDR3: TGCGCCAGCAGCCAGGGACAGGGGGTTGGGGACGAGCAGTACGTC. Amino acid sequence: CASSQGQGVGDEQYV. V is TRBV5-1 and J is TRBJ2-7, with TRBD1 identical over 11 bases. The V and J ends lost 4 bases and 5 bases, in that order; junction bases with no gene match: 8. Per the germline V gene, CDR1 is SGHRS and CDR2 is YFSETQ. The CDR3 extends over 15 amino acids.

The chain links TRBV4-2 to TRBJ2-7; D possibly corresponds to TRBD2 (6 bases). The length of the CDR3 is 13 residues. Germline CDR1 LGHNA, CDR2 YNFKEQ. V was clipped by 0 bases and J by 10 bases, with 13 bases between them. This CDR3 reads CASSQDLGTSQYV. Here the CDR3 DNA reads TGTGCCAGCAGCCAAGATCTTGGGACTTCACAGTACGTC.

The chain couples TRBV15 to TRBJ2-5; no reliable D call. Per germline, CDR1 LNHNV and CDR2 YYDKDF (reference sequence). The CDR3 loop spans 14 amino acids. V lost 2 bases and J lost 1, with 8 bases in between. The chain's CDR3 is CATSRLQAQETQYF. Written as DNA, the CDR3 is TGTGCCACCAGCAGACTCCAGGCCCAAGAGACCCAGTACTTC.

The DNA for the CDR3 is TGTGCCAGCAGCTTTGGTGGCTTCCAGGGCAACACTGAAGCTTTCTTT. Residues: CASSFGGFQGNTEAFF. The V call is TRBV7-8, the J call TRBJ1-1; TRBD1 is a possible D gene (5 bases). Germline V gene sequence: CDR1 SGHVS, CDR2 FQNEAQ. The germline V and J ends were trimmed by 3 bases and 2 bases, with 16 bases remaining between them. CDR3 length equals 16 residues. The variable domain in full, with the rest retrieved from reference TRBV7-8 and TRBJ1-1, is GAGVSQSPRYKVAKRGQDVALRCDPISGHVSLFWYQQALGQGPEFLTYFQNEAQLDKSGLPSDRFFAERPEGSVSTLKIQRTQQEDSAVYLCASSFGGFQGNTEAFFGQGTRLTVV.

This rearrangement joins TRBV7-2 to TRBJ2-1; TRBD2 agrees at 11 bases. Germline lookup yields CDR1 SGHTA and CDR2 FQGNSA. The CDR3 runs 16 residues. V lost 4 bases and J lost 6; bases outside the gene matches: 8. The chain's CDR3 is CASSSSRSGGANEQFF. The DNA for the CDR3 is TGTGCCAGCAGCTCCTCGCGTAGCGGGGGGGCCAATGAGCAGTTCTTC.

The chain links TRBV5-6 to TRBJ1-1, with 7 bases lining up with TRBD1. J lost 8 bases, V lost 4 bases, and 5 bases had no gene match. Germline V gene lookup returns CDR1 SGHDT and CDR2 YYEEEE. The CDR3 has 12 residues. Here the CDR3 DNA reads TGTGCCAGCAGCCCAGGCAGGGGGGAAGCTTTCTTT. Protein: CASSPGRGEAFF.

This sequence joins TRBV5-4 and TRBJ2-7, with 8 bases fitting TRBD2. This CDR3 is built from 14 residues. Germline V gene lookup returns CDR1 SGHNT and CDR2 YYREEE (reference sequence). V trimming: 4 bases; J trimming: 6 bases; junction bases outside the gene matches: 9. As DNA, the CDR3 is TGTGCCAGCAGCGCGGGCGGGGGGCTATCCGAGCAGTACGTC. Encoded protein: CASSAGGGLSEQYV.

This chain uses TRBV28 with TRBJ2-2, with 9 bases aligning to TRBD1. The junction had 2 bases not matched to a gene; V was cut back by 6 bases and J by 6 bases. CDR3 length: 13 amino acids. CDR1 MDHEN and CDR2 SYDVKM come from the germline V gene. CDR3 in amino acids: CASRTGGSGELFF. In nucleotides, the CDR3 is TGTGCCAGCAGAACAGGGGGCTCCGGGGAGCTGTTTTTT.

The chain uses TRBV5-1 and TRBJ2-3; 7 nucleotides line up with TRBD1. Per the germline V gene, CDR1 is SGHRS and CDR2 is YFSETQ. V lost 1 base to trimming and J lost 4 bases; unmatched junction nucleotides: 6. The CDR3 is 15 residues long. The CDR3 nucleotides are TGCGCCAGCAGCTTGATAGGGCAGGGGGCAGATACGCAGTATTTT. Its translation is CASSLIGQGADTQYF.